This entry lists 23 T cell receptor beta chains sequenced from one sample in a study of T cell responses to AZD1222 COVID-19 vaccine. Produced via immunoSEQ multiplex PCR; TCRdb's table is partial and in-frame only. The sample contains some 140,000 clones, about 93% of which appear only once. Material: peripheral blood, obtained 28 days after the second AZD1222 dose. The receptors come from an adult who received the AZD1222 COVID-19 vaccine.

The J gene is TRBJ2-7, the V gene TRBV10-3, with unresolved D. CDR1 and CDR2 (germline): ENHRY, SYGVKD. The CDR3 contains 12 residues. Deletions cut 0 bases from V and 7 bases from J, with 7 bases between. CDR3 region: CAISESPQEQYF. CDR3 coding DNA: TGTGCCATCAGTGAGTCGCCTCAAGAGCAGTACTTC.

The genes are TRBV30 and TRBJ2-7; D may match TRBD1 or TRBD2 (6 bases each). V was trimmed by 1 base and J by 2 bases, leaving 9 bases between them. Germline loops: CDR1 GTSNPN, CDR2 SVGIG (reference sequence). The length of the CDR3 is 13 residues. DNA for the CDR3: TGTGCCTGGAGTGCGGGGGCCGCCTACGAGCAGTACTTC. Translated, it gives CAWSAGAAYEQYF.

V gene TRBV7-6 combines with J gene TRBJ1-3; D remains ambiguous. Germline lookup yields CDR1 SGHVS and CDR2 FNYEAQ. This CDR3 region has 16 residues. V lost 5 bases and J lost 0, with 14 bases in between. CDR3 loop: CASSGDAGSSGNTIYF. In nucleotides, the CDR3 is TGTGCCAGCAGCGGCGACGCGGGATCCTCTGGAAACACCATATATTTT.

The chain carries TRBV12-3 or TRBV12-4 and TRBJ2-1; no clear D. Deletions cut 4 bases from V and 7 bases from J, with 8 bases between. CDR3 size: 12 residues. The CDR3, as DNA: TGTGCCAGCAGTTCCAGTAGGAATGAGCAGTTCTTC. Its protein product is CASSSSRNEQFF.

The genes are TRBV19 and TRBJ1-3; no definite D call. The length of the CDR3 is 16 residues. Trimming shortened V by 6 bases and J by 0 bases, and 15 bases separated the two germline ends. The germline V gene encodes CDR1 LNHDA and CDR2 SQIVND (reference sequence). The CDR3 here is CASSLRAWSSGNTIYF. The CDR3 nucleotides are TGTGCCAGTAGCCTAAGGGCCTGGAGCTCTGGAAACACCATATATTTT.

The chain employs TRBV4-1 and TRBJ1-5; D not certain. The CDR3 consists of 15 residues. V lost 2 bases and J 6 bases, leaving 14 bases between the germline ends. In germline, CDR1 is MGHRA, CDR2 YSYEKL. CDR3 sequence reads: CASSQLLGLGQPQHF. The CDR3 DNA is TGCGCCAGCAGCCAACTCCTAGGGTTGGGTCAGCCCCAGCATTTT.

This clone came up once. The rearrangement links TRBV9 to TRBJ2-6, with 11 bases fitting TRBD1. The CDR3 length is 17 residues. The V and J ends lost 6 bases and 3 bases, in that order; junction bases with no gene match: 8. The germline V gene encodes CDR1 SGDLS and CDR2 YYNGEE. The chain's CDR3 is CASTPDRGLVGANVLTF. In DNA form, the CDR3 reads TGTGCCAGCACCCCGGACAGGGGGCTTGTTGGGGCCAACGTCCTGACTTTC. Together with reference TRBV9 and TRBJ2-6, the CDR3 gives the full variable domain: DSGVTQTPKHLITATGQRVTLRCSPRSGDLSVYWYQQSLDQGLQFLIQYYNGEERAKGNILERFSAQQFPDLHSELNLSSLELGDSALYFCASTPDRGLVGANVLTFGAGSRLTVL.

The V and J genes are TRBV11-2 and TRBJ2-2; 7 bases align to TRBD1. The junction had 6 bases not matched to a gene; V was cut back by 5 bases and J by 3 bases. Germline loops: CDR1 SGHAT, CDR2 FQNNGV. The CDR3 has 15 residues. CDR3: CASSQTTGDTGELFF. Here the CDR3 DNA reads TGTGCCAGCAGCCAAACCACAGGGGACACCGGGGAGCTGTTTTTT. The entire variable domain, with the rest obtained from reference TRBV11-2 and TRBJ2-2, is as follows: EAGVAQSPRYKIIEKRQSVAFWCNPISGHATLYWYQQILGQGPKLLIQFQNNGVVDDSQLPKDRFSAERLKGVDSTLKIQPAKLEDSAVYLCASSQTTGDTGELFFGEGSRLTVL.

CDR3 sequence (DNA): TGCAGCGGCGGACGACAGGGGAGCACTGAAGCTTTCTTT. The encoded protein is CSGGRQGSTEAFF. V and J are TRBV29-1 and TRBJ1-1; 8 nucleotides match TRBD1. Germline V CDR1 and CDR2: SQVTM, ANQGSEA. J lost 4 bases, V lost 7 bases, and 8 bases had no gene match. The CDR3 is 13 amino acids.

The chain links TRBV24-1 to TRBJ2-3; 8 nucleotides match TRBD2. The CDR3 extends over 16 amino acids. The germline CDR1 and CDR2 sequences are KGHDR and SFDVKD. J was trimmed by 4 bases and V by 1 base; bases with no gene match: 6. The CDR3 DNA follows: TGTGCCACCAGTGATTTAACCGGGGGGGCCGCAGATACGCAGTATTTT. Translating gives CATSDLTGGAADTQYF.

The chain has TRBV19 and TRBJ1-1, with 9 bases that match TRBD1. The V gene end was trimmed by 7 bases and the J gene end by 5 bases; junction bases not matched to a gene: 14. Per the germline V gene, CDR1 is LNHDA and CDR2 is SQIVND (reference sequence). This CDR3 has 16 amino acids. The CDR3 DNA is TGTGCCAGTAAAACCGGGACAGGGTGGTTTAGGACTGAAGCTTTCTTT. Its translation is CASKTGTGWFRTEAFF.

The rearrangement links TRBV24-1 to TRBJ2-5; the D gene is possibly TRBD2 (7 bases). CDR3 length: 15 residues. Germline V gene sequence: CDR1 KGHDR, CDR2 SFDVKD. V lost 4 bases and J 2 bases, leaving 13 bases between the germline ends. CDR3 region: CATSEGGGSQETQYF. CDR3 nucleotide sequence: TGTGCCACCAGTGAAGGCGGGGGCTCTCAAGAGACCCAGTACTTC.

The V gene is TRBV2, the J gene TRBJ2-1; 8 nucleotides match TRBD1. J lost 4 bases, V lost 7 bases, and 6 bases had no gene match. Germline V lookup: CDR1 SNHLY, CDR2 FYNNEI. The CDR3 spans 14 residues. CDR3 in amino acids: CASKVDRAYNEQFF. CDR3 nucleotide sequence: TGTGCCAGCAAAGTGGACAGGGCTTACAATGAGCAGTTCTTC. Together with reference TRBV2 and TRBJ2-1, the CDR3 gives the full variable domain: EPEVTQTPSHQVTQMGQEVILRCVPISNHLYFYWYRQILGQKVEFLVSFYNNEISEKSEIFDDQFSVERPDGSNFTLKIRSTKLEDSAMYFCASKVDRAYNEQFFGPGTRLTVL.

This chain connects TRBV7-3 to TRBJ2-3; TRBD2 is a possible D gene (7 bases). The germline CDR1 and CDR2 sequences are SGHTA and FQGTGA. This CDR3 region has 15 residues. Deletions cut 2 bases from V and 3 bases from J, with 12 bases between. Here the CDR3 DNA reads TGTGCCAGCAGCTTAGTGGGGGGGCTGACAGATACGCAGTATTTT. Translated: CASSLVGGLTDTQYF.

CDR3 residues: CASSPRTAENTEAFF. The CDR3, as DNA: TGTGCCAGCAGCCCGAGGACAGCCGAGAACACTGAAGCTTTCTTT. The chain links TRBV7-9 to TRBJ1-1, with D maybe TRBD1 (6 bases). The CDR3 is 15 residues long. Looked up from germline, CDR1 is SEHNR and CDR2 is FQNEAQ (reference sequence). Trimming pared 5 bases from V and 1 base from J, leaving 14 bases between.

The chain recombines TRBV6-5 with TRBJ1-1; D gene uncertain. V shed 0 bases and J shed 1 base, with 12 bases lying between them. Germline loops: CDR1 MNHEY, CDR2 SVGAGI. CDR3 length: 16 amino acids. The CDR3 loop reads CASSYSIGRKNTEAFF. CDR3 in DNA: TGTGCCAGCAGTTACTCGATCGGGAGAAAGAACACTGAAGCTTTCTTT.

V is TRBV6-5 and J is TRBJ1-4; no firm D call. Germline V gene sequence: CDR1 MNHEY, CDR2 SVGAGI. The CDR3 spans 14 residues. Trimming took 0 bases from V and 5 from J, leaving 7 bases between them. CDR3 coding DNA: TGTGCCAGCAGTTACTCACGAGAGAATGAAAAACTGTTTTTT. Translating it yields CASSYSRENEKLFF.

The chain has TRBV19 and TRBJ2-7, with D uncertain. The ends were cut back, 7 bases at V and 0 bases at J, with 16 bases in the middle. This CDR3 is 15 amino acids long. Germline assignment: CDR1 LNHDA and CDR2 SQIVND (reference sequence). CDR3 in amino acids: CASTSTTRGSYEQYF. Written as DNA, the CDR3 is TGTGCCAGTACCTCAACCACACGCGGCTCCTACGAGCAGTACTTC.

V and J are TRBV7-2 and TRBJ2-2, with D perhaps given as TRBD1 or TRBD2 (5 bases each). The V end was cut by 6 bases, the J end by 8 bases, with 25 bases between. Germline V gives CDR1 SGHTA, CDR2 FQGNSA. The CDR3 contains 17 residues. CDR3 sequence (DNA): TGTGCCAGCAGAACACACCCCGGGACCACGAATGCTGGGGAGCTGTTTTTT. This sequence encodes CASRTHPGTTNAGELFF. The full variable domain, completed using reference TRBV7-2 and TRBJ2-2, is GAGVSQSPSNKVTEKGKDVELRCDPISGHTALYWYRQSLGQGLEFLIYFQGNSAPDKSGLPSDRFSAERTGGSVSTLTIQRTQQEDSAVYLCASRTHPGTTNAGELFFGEGSRLTVL.

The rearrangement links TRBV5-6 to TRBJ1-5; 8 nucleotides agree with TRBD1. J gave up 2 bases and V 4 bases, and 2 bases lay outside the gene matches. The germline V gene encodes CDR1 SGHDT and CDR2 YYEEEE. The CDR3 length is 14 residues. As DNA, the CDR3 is TGTGCCAGCAGCGTGACAGGGGGCAATCAGCCCCAGCATTTT. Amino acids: CASSVTGGNQPQHF.

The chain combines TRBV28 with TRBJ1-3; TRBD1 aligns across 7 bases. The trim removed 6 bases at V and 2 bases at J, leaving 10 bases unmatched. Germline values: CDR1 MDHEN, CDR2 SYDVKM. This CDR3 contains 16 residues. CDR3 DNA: TGTGCCAGCAGCTTACAGGGGATATATCCTGGAAACACCATATATTTT. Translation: CASSLQGIYPGNTIYF.

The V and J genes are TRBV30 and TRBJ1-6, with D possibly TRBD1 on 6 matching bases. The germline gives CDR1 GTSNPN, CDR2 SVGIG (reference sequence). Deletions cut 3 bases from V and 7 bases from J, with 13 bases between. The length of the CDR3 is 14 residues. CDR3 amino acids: CAWSNRVGNSPLHF. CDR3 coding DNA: TGTGCCTGGAGCAACAGGGTAGGGAATTCACCCCTCCACTTT.

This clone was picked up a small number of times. The CDR3 DNA reads TGTGCCAGCAGCCAAGATGAAGCGGGGGGGCCATACAATGAGCAGTTCTTC. Translation gives CASSQDEAGGPYNEQFF. V gene TRBV4-2 combines with J gene TRBJ2-1, with 10 bases matching TRBD2. CDR1 is LGHNA, CDR2 YNFKEQ, per germline. The V and J ends lost 0 bases and 4 bases, in that order; junction bases with no gene match: 6. The CDR3 consists of 17 residues.